Below, one TCR beta chain is given with its context. Antigen: not known. Expressed TCRB transcripts got sequenced, as all isolated RNA was reverse transcribed. The protocol was immunoSEQ multiplex PCR, while the TCRdb copy is restricted to in-frame clones and leaves out a portion. In the table there are roughly 170,000 clones, approximately 13% of which are singletons. The data stem from a study of beta chain features in type 1 diabetes. About the research overall: The examined sorted cells totaled over 85,000,000 across samples.

Germline values: CDR1 KGHSH, CDR2 LQKENI. Trimming left V 3 bases short and J 5 bases short, with 11 bases between. CDR3 length equals 13 residues. Study results and limitations: High-TCR-expressing cells could be over-represented by cDNA sequencing. All four CD4+ subsets from Type 1 diabetes patients carried moderately but significantly shorter TCRB CDR3s.

This TCR came from a woman younger than 30 in good health. The rearrangement uses TRBV18 and TRBJ2-7, with D possibly being TRBD1 (6 bases). The specimen was central memory CD4+ T cells from blood. CDR3 sequence reads: CASSPITGNEQYF. DNA for the CDR3: TGTGCCAGCTCACCTATTACAGGGAACGAGCAGTACTTC.